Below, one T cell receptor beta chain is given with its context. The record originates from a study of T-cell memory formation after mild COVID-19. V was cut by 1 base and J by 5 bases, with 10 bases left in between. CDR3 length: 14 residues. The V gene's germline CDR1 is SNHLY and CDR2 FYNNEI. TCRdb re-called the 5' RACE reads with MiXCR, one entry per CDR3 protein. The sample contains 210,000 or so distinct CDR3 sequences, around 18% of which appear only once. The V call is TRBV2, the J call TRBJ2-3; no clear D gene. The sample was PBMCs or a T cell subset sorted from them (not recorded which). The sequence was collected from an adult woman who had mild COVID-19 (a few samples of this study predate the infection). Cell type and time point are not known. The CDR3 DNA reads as TGTGCCAGCAGTGAAGGAGTAGATGGAGATACGCAGTATTTT. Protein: CASSEGVDGDTQYF.